This record looks at one T cell receptor beta chain sequence and its context. The sample is drawn from a study of cytotoxic CD8 clonotypes in ibrutinib-treated CLL. Sequenced by immunoSEQ multiplex PCR; TCRdb stores in-frame clones only, minus some. Among approximately 50,000 clones listed, roughly two thirds were seen once. Germline CDR1 ENHRY, CDR2 SYGVKD. The CDR3 contains 13 residues. With 4 bases clipped from V and 4 bases from J, the junction kept 2 bases outside the gene matches. J is TRBJ1-2 and V is TRBV10-3; the match to TRBD1 covers 8 bases. This specimen consisted of PBMCs, obtained after 12 months of ibrutinib treatment. This receptor was obtained from a human donor with chronic lymphocytic leukemia. The CDR3 protein is CAISAGQAYGYTF. The DNA of the CDR3 is TGTGCCATCAGTGCGGGACAGGCCTATGGCTACACCTTC.